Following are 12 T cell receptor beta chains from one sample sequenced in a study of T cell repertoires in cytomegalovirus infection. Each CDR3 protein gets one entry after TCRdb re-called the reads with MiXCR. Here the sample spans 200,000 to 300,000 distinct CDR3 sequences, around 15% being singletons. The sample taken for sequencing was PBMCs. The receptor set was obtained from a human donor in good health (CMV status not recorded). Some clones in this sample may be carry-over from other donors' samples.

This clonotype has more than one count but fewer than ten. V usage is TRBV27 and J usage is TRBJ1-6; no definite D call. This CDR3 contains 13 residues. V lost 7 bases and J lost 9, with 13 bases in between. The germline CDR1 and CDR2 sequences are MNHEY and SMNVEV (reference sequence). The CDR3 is CASKGSAASPLHF. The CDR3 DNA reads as TGTGCCAGCAAAGGGTCAGCCGCTTCACCCCTCCACTTT.

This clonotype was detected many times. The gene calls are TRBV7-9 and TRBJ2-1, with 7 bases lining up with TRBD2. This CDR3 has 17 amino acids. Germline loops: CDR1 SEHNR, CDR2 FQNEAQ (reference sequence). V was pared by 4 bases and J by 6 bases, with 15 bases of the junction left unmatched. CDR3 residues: CASSSGSTSAPRNEQFF. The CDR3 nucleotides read TGTGCCAGCAGCTCGGGTTCCACTAGCGCCCCACGCAATGAGCAGTTCTTC.

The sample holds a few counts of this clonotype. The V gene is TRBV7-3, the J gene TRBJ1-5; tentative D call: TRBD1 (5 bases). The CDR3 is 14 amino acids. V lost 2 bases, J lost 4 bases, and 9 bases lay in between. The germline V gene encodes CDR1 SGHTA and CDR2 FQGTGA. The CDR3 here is CASSLGALNQPQHF. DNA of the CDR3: TGTGCCAGCAGCTTAGGGGCGCTAAATCAGCCCCAGCATTTT.

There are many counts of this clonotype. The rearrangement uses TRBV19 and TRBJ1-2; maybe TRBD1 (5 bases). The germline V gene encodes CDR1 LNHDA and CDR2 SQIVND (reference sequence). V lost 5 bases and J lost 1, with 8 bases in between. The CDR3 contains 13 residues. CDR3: CASSPDINYGYTF. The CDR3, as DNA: TGTGCCAGTAGTCCGGACATTAACTATGGCTACACCTTC.

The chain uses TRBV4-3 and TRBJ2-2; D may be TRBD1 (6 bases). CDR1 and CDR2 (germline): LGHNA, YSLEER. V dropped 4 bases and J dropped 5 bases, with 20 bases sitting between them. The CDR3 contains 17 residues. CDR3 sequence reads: CASSRILPGQGTGELFF. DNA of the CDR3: TGCGCCAGCAGCCGCATTCTACCGGGACAAGGTACCGGGGAGCTGTTTTTT.

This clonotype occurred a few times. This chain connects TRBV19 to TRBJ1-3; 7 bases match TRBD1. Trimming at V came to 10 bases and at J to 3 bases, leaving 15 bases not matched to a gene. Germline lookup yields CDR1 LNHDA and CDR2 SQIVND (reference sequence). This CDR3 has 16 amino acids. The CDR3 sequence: CATNGFTGEHGNTIYF. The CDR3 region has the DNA TGTGCCACCAATGGATTCACAGGGGAACATGGAAACACCATATATTTT.

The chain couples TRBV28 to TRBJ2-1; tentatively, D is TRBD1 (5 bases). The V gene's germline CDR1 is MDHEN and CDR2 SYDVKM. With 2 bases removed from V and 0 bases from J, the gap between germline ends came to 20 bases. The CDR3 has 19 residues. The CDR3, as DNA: TGTGCCAGCAGTTTAGGGTGGGGCCAGGGTCAGAGCTCCTACAATGAGCAGTTCTTC. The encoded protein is CASSLGWGQGQSSYNEQFF.

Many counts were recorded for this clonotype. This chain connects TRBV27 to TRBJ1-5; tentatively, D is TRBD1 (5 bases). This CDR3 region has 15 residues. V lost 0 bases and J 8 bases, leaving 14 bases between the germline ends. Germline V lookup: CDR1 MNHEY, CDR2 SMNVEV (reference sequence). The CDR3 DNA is TGTGCCAGCAGTTTATCGGGCAGGGAGAGGAAGCCCCAGCATTTT. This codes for CASSLSGRERKPQHF.

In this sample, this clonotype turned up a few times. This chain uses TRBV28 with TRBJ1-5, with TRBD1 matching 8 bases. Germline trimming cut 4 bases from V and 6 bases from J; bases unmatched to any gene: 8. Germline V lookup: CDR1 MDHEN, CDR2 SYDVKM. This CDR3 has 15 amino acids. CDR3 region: CASSYRQGIGQPQHF. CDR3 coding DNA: TGTGCCAGCAGTTACAGACAGGGGATAGGTCAGCCCCAGCATTTT. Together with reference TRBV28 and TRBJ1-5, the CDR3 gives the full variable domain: DVKVTQSSRYLVKRTGEKVFLECVQDMDHENMFWYRQDPGLGLRLIYFSYDVKMKEKGDIPEGYSVSREKKERFSLILESASTNQTSMYLCASSYRQGIGQPQHFGDGTRLSIL.

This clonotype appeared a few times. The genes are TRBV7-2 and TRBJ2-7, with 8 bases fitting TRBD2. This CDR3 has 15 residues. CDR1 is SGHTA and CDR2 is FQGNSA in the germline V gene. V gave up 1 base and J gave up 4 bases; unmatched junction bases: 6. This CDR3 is CASSLGEGGRYEQYF. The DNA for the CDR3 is TGTGCCAGCAGCTTAGGTGAAGGCGGGAGGTACGAGCAGTACTTC.

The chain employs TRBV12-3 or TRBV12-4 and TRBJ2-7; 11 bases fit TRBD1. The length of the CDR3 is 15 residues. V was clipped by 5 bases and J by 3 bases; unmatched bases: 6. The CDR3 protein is CASSRTGGGGYEQYF. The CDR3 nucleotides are TGTGCCAGCAGTCGGACAGGGGGCGGAGGCTACGAGCAGTACTTC.

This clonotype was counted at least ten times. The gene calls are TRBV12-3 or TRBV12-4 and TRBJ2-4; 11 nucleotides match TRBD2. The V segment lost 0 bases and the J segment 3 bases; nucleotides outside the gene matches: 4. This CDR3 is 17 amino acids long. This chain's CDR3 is CASSLAPGLADKNIQYF. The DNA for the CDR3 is TGTGCCAGCAGTTTAGCCCCGGGACTAGCGGACAAAAACATTCAGTACTTC.